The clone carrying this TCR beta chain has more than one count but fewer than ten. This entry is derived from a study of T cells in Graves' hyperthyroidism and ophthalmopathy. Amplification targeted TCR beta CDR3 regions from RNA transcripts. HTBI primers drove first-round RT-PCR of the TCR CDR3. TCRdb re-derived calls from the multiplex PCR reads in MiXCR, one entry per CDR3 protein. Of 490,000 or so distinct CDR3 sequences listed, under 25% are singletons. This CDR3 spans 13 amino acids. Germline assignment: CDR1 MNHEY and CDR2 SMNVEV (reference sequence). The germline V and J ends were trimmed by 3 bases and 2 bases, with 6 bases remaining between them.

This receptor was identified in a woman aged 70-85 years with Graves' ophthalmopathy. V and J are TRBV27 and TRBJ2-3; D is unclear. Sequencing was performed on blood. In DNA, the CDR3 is TGTGCCAGCAGTTTTTGGGCCACAGATACGCAGTATTTT. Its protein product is CASSFWATDTQYF.